This paragraph covers one T cell receptor (beta chain) sequence. Generated by immunoSEQ multiplex PCR, the TCRdb table keeps only in-frame clones and is missing some. The table lists tens of thousands of clones, approximately 90% of them singletons. The data are from a study of OX40 agonist ivuxolimab in advanced cancers. The CDR3 has 16 amino acids. Germline V gene sequence: CDR1 SGDLS, CDR2 YYNGEE. V shed 4 bases and J 5 bases; nucleotides not matched to a gene: 7. The origin of this receptor is an adult with an advanced solid tumor such as melanoma, head and neck, liver or kidney cancer. Sequenced here: CD4+ or CD8+ T cells sorted from blood, sampled in a trial of the OX40 agonist ivuxolimab. This chain uses TRBV9 with TRBJ2-1, with 12 bases lining up with TRBD2. The CDR3 sequence is CASSSGTSGPHNEQFF. CDR3 nucleotides: TGTGCCAGCAGCAGCGGGACTAGCGGGCCCCACAATGAGCAGTTCTTC.